These 26 T cell receptor beta chains were all obtained from the same sample, sequenced in a study of Ad26.COV2.S vaccination and SARS-CoV-2 variants (dated by TCRdb to the early 2020s). The library was produced with the immunoSEQ multiplex PCR assay. This immuneACCESS table, as held by TCRdb, lists in-frame sequences with V and J called but not all clones. Of the missing ones, under half trace to an unresolved V gene in checked studies; the others have no known cause. Here the sample has about 320,000 clones; approximately 80% occur a single time. The top ten clonotypes cover 2% to 2.5% of the sample. The treatment or condition tag for this specimen amounts to: 15 to 20 received Ad26.COV2.S at low or high dose, single or two shots; 5 received placebo; per-sample allocation not given. Repertoires of vaccine and placebo recipients were sequenced from samples collected on day 63 after the first injection.

This specimen was peripheral blood, taken in a trial of Ad26.COV2.S vaccine versus placebo. These receptors came from a person between 18 and 60 years old who received the Ad26.COV2.S COVID-19 vaccine or a placebo.

V and J are TRBV5-1 and TRBJ1-3; 7 bases map to TRBD1. This CDR3 is built from 15 residues. The J segment lost 8 bases and the V segment lost 4 bases, leaving 12 bases of the junction unmatched. Per germline, CDR1 SGHRS and CDR2 YFSETQ. CDR3 in DNA: TGCGCCAGCAGCAATCGGACAGGCGGAGGTCACACCATATATTTT. This encodes CASSNRTGGGHTIYF.

The rearrangement links TRBV12-3 or TRBV12-4 to TRBJ1-1; D ambiguous. This CDR3 region has 12 residues. The V end was cut by 5 bases, the J end by 10 bases, with 14 bases between. The CDR3 DNA follows: TGTGCCAGCAGTGACCGGTCGGGAGGAGCTTTCTTT. Protein: CASSDRSGGAFF.

The chain combines TRBV7-2 with TRBJ2-7; 7 bases fit TRBD1. This CDR3 spans 15 amino acids. Germline-derived CDR1 and CDR2 are SGHTA and FQGNSA. J lost 2 bases, V lost 5 bases, and 9 bases had no gene match. The CDR3 bases are TGTGCCAGCAGCCCCAAAAGGACAGGTACCTACGAGCAGTACTTC. As protein: CASSPKRTGTYEQYF. The complete variable domain, with remaining parts taken from reference TRBV7-2 and TRBJ2-7, reads GAGVSQSPSNKVTEKGKDVELRCDPISGHTALYWYRQSLGQGLEFLIYFQGNSAPDKSGLPSDRFSAERTGGSVSTLTIQRTQQEDSAVYLCASSPKRTGTYEQYFGPGTRLTVT.

The chain combines TRBV7-9 with TRBJ2-1; D gene unclear. The CDR3 has 11 residues. Trimming took off 5 bases at V and 8 bases at J, with 7 bases between the two ends. Germline V gene lookup returns CDR1 SEHNR and CDR2 FQNEAQ (reference sequence). DNA of the CDR3: TGTGCCAGCAGCAAGTACGATGAGCAGTTCTTC. Translating gives CASSKYDEQFF.

The chain joins TRBV10-3 to TRBJ2-5; no definite D call. Deletions cut 6 bases from V and 5 bases from J, with 13 bases between. Germline assignment: CDR1 ENHRY and CDR2 SYGVKD. The CDR3 runs to 13 residues. CDR3 coding DNA: TGTGCCATCAGCGGACCCGGTTGGGAGACCCAGTACTTC. It is translated as CAISGPGWETQYF.

The chain is built from TRBV4-1 and TRBJ2-4, with TRBD2 matching over 9 bases. Germline values: CDR1 MGHRA, CDR2 YSYEKL. J lost 9 bases, V lost 0 bases, and 12 bases had no gene match. The CDR3 is 17 residues long. The CDR3 nucleotides read TGCGCCAGCAGCCAAGATCTTGAGCGGGGGGAGCGGGGCATTCAGTACTTC. It codes for CASSQDLERGERGIQYF.

The chain carries TRBV10-3 and TRBJ2-7, with D possibly being TRBD2 (6 bases). The CDR3 totals 16 residues. Trimming left V 3 bases short and J 1 base short, with 16 bases between. CDR1 is ENHRY, CDR2 SYGVKD, per germline. In DNA, the CDR3 is TGTGCCATCAGTGAAGGGGAACTAGCCCGTTCCTACGAGCAGTACTTC. As protein: CAISEGELARSYEQYF.

The chain uses TRBV6-6 and TRBJ1-1; TRBD1 matches 9 bases. The CDR3 runs to 15 residues. Germline loops: CDR1 MNHNY, CDR2 SVGAGI (reference sequence). The V segment lost 3 bases and the J segment 4 bases; nucleotides outside the gene matches: 6. CDR3 DNA sequence: TGTGCCAGCAGTTATGGACAGGGGCGGAGCACTGAAGCTTTCTTT. Amino acid sequence: CASSYGQGRSTEAFF.

The genes are TRBV7-9 and TRBJ2-7; 9 bases are shared with TRBD2. The CDR3 is 15 residues long. Germline lookup yields CDR1 SEHNR and CDR2 FQNEAQ (reference sequence). After removal of 8 bases from V and 2 bases from J, the junction contained 10 bases not matched to a gene. Written as DNA, the CDR3 is TGTGCCAGCCAACGAGGACTAGCGTACACCTACGAGCAGTACTTC. Amino acids: CASQRGLAYTYEQYF.

CDR3 DNA sequence: TGCAGCGTGAGGACCGAGAAGAATTCACCCCTCCACTTT. Protein: CSVRTEKNSPLHF. This chain uses TRBV29-1 with TRBJ1-6; the D is unclear. V was clipped by 6 bases and J by 7 bases, with 13 bases between them. In germline, CDR1 is SQVTM, CDR2 ANQGSEA. This CDR3 is built from 13 residues.

The V and J genes are TRBV5-1 and TRBJ2-7, with TRBD1 identical over 10 bases. CDR1 is SGHRS and CDR2 is YFSETQ in the germline V gene. The CDR3 is 14 amino acids. V lost 2 bases, J lost 3 bases, and 2 bases stayed unmatched. CDR3 coding DNA: TGCGCCAGCAGCTTCGGACAGGGGGTCTACGAGCAGTACTTC. Protein product: CASSFGQGVYEQYF.

The CDR3 loop reads CASSPGSSYGYTF. The CDR3 DNA reads as TGTGCCAGCAGCCCCGGGTCCTCGTATGGCTACACCTTC. This rearrangement joins TRBV27 to TRBJ1-2; no firm D call. The CDR3 sequence is 13 residues long. The germline V and J ends were trimmed by 6 bases and 5 bases, with 13 bases remaining between them. Germline CDR1 MNHEY, CDR2 SMNVEV (reference sequence).

The sample holds one count of this clone. The J gene is TRBJ1-1, the V gene TRBV9, with D unclear. CDR3 length: 12 residues. From germline, CDR1 is SGDLS and CDR2 YYNGEE. V was pared by 2 bases and J by 6 bases, with 8 bases between. For the CDR3, the DNA is TGTGCCAGCAGCGTTGGAAACTCTGAAGCTTTCTTT. As protein: CASSVGNSEAFF.

The gene calls are TRBV7-8 and TRBJ2-7; 9 bases map to TRBD1. This CDR3 contains 15 residues. V was pared by 5 bases and J by 2 bases, with 7 bases of the junction left unmatched. Germline CDR1 reads SGHVS; CDR2 reads FQNEAQ. CDR3 loop: CASSIPGTGTYEQYF. In DNA form, the CDR3 reads TGTGCCAGCAGCATACCCGGGACAGGGACCTACGAGCAGTACTTC.

The V gene is TRBV4-2, the J gene TRBJ2-3, with TRBD2 identical over 9 bases. Trimming cost V 0 bases and J 3 bases; bases outside gene matches: 10. CDR1 and CDR2 from the germline V gene are LGHNA and YNFKEQ. CDR3 length: 18 amino acids. CDR3 coding DNA: TGTGCCAGCAGCCAAGATCCCCGGGCTAGCGGGGTTACAGATACGCAGTATTTT. It yields the protein CASSQDPRASGVTDTQYF.

This clone is a singleton in its sample. V usage is TRBV5-1 and J usage is TRBJ1-2; TRBD1 aligns across 12 bases. The trim removed 8 bases at V and 6 bases at J, leaving 8 bases unmatched. CDR1 is SGHRS, CDR2 YFSETQ, per germline. The length of the CDR3 is 14 residues. The CDR3 DNA sequence: TGCGCCAGTCGCAAGGGGACAGGGGGCGATGGCTACACCTTC. Its protein product is CASRKGTGGDGYTF.

This clone was observed a few times. The chain carries TRBV5-5 and TRBJ2-3, with 9 nucleotides matching TRBD2. CDR3 length: 17 residues. Germline V lookup: CDR1 SGHKS, CDR2 YYEKEE (reference sequence). V shed 1 base, J shed 2 bases, and the junction held 8 bases outside the gene matches. The CDR3 bases are TGTGCCAGCAGCTTGCGTCTCGGCGGGGGGGCCACAGATACGCAGTATTTT. Protein sequence: CASSLRLGGGATDTQYF.

The chain is built from TRBV5-1 and TRBJ2-1; D is unclear. Germline loops: CDR1 SGHRS, CDR2 YFSETQ. This CDR3 spans 13 amino acids. V shed 4 bases and J shed 5 bases, with 10 bases lying between them. The CDR3: CASSADPDNEQFF. The CDR3 nucleotides are TGCGCCAGCAGCGCCGACCCAGACAATGAGCAGTTCTTC.

The chain is built from TRBV5-4 and TRBJ1-3; unclear D gene. This CDR3 has 16 residues. Germline CDR1 reads SGHNT; CDR2 reads YYREEE (reference sequence). V lost 0 bases, J lost 2 bases, and 12 bases lay in between. CDR3 sequence (DNA): TGTGCCAGCAGCTTGGCTCCTAACCCCCCTGGAAACACCATATATTTT. Its protein product is CASSLAPNPPGNTIYF.

The chain employs TRBV29-1 and TRBJ1-2; D possibly corresponds to TRBD1 (6 bases). Germline CDR1 reads SQVTM; CDR2 reads ANQGSEA. Trimming took off 7 bases at V and 4 bases at J, with 16 bases between the two ends. The CDR3 is 13 residues long. Here the CDR3 reads CSATNAGAYGYTF. CDR3 nucleotides: TGCAGCGCAACCAACGCAGGGGCCTATGGCTACACCTTC.

The gene calls are TRBV19 and TRBJ2-2; 7 bases agree with TRBD1. J was trimmed by 6 bases and V by 8 bases; bases with no gene match: 12. Germline assignment: CDR1 LNHDA and CDR2 SQIVND (reference sequence). This CDR3 spans 15 amino acids. For the CDR3, the DNA is TGTGCCAGTTTCTCAGGGGGATCACTTGCCGGGGAGCTGTTTTTT. This sequence encodes CASFSGGSLAGELFF.

J is TRBJ1-3 and V is TRBV2; D might be TRBD1 (5 bases). From germline, CDR1 is SNHLY and CDR2 FYNNEI. The CDR3 loop spans 15 amino acids. Trimming removed 5 bases from V and 0 bases from J, with 11 bases in between. The CDR3 loop is CASSYRLRSGNTIYF. The CDR3 region has the DNA TGTGCCAGCAGTTACAGGCTACGCTCTGGAAACACCATATATTTT.

The gene calls are TRBV21-1 and TRBJ1-5. TRBV21-1 is designated a pseudogene. The length of the CDR3 is 17 residues. The CDR3 nucleotides are TGTGCCAGCAGCAAAGGCAGAGGGTCTCAAAGCAATCAGCCCCAGCATTTT. Encoded protein: CASSKGRGSQSNQPQHF.

This clone was picked up a small number of times. This chain joins TRBV28 and TRBJ1-4; unclear D gene. Trimming stripped 7 bases from V and 1 base from J, with 10 bases between. Germline CDR1 MDHEN, CDR2 SYDVKM. The CDR3 is made up of 14 amino acids. CDR3 loop: CASTQMITNEKLFF. The CDR3 bases are TGTGCCAGCACCCAGATGATAACTAATGAAAAACTGTTTTTT.

The V call is TRBV4-1, the J call TRBJ1-2, with D perhaps TRBD1 (5 bases). CDR1 is MGHRA and CDR2 is YSYEKL in the germline V gene. Between the trimmed V and J ends, which lost 1 base and 13 bases, there was a span of 10 bases. The CDR3 is 11 residues long. The CDR3 reads CASSQGLGATF. CDR3 nucleotides: TGCGCCAGCAGCCAAGGGCTAGGGGCCACCTTC.

Concerning this clone itself: One junction end does not reproduce the germline sequence, and a read error may be involved. CDR3 nucleotide sequence: TGTGCCTGGAGACTTAACAGGGGCTCCTCTAATTCACCCCTCCACTTT. Amino acids: CAWRLNRGSSNSPLHF. This chain uses TRBV30 with TRBJ1-6; TRBD1 agrees at 7 bases. The germline gives CDR1 GTSNPN, CDR2 SVGIG (reference sequence). The CDR3 sequence is 16 residues long. The variable domain in full, with the rest retrieved from reference TRBV30 and TRBJ1-6, is SQTIHQWPATLVQPVGSPLSLECTVEGTSNPNLYWYRQAAGRGLQLLFYSVGIGQISSEVPQNLSASRPQDRQFILSSKKLLLSDSGFYLCAWRLNRGSSNSPLHFGNGTRLTVT.